Described below is a single T cell receptor beta chain sequence and its context. The sample's time point: pretreatment peripheral blood. The sample is drawn from a study of PD-L1 blockade in urothelial cancer. Germline V lookup: CDR1 SGHTA, CDR2 FQGNSA. This CDR3 contains 16 residues. The germline V and J ends were trimmed by 5 bases and 6 bases, with 22 bases remaining between them. Using immunoSEQ multiplex PCR, the repertoire was profiled, and TCRdb retains in-frame clones only, with some absent. This sample has 70,000 to 85,000 clones, with roughly 90% found just once. The TCR originated in a man between 65 and 80 years old with urothelial cancer. The rearrangement uses TRBV7-2 and TRBJ1-2; no firm D call. Material: PBMCs, obtained around atezolizumab (anti-PD-L1) treatment. The CDR3 sequence: CASSPLYLRVPHGYTF. The CDR3 DNA sequence: TGTGCCAGCAGCCCCTTATATTTGCGGGTCCCCCATGGCTACACCTTC.